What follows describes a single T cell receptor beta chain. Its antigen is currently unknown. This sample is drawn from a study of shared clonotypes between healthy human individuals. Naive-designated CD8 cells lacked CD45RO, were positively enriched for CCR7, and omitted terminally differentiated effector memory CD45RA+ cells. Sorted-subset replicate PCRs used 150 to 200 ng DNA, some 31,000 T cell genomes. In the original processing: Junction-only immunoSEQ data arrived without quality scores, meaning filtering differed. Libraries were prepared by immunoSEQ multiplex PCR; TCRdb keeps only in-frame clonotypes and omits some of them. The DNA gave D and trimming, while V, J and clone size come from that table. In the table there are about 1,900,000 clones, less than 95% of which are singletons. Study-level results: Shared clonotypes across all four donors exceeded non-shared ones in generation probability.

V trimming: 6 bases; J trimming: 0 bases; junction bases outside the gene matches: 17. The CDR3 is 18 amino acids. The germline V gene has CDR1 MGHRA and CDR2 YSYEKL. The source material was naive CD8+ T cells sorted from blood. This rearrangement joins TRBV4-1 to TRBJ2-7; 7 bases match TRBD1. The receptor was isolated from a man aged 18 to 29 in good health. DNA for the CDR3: TGCGCCAGCAGTTACCTTCACACCGGGACAGACTACTCCTACGAGCAGTACTTC. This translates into CASSYLHTGTDYSYEQYF.